Shown below are 23 T cell receptor beta chains from a single sample sequenced in a study of blood T cells in healthy people across ages (dated by TCRdb to 2013 to 2016). Library preparation used 5' RACE. Sequencing relied on an Illumina HiSeq 2500. A second PCR of about 7 to 12 cycles was run with a J-beta primer mix and a sample-barcoded 5' primer. TCRdb trimmed the raw reads at Q25, called clones with MiXCR and kept productive beta chains. All rows with the same CDR3 protein become a single entry with the most common DNA and genes. Present in this sample are roughly 680,000 distinct CDR3 sequences, about 50% of which were seen just once. The ten top clones hold about 13% of the sample. Material: blood. These receptors originate from a woman of 80 years or more in good health.

This clonotype was detected only once. The junction shows a germline mismatch at one end, possibly a read error. The V call is TRBV5-4, the J call TRBJ2-7; no firm D call. CDR1 and CDR2 from the germline V gene are SGHNT and YYREEE (reference sequence). The CDR3 consists of 15 residues. This CDR3 reads CASSSQTLGSYEQYF. The CDR3 nucleotides read TGTGCCAGTAGCTCACAGACGCTTGGCTCCTACGAGCAGTACTTC.

The chain uses TRBV28 and TRBJ2-1, with D possibly TRBD2 on 7 matching bases. Germline assignment: CDR1 MDHEN and CDR2 SYDVKM. The CDR3 is made up of 16 amino acids. Trimming took 3 bases from V and 8 from J, leaving 20 bases between them. CDR3 region: CASSLGGQRNLHEQFF. The CDR3 coding sequence is TGTGCCAGCAGTTTGGGGGGGCAACGAAATTTGCATGAGCAGTTCTTC.

V usage is TRBV27 and J usage is TRBJ2-1; 7 bases match TRBD1. This CDR3 has 15 residues. The V gene's germline CDR1 is MNHEY and CDR2 SMNVEV (reference sequence). Trimming at V came to 1 base and at J to 5 bases, leaving 5 bases not matched to a gene. CDR3 loop: CASSLFAGGNNEQFF. In DNA form, the CDR3 reads TGTGCCAGCAGTTTATTTGCAGGGGGAAACAATGAGCAGTTCTTC.

A word on this clonotype: A much larger clone lies one base from this, so it may be a read error. This chain uses TRBV29-1 with TRBJ1-2; D unresolved. Germline V CDR1 and CDR2: SQVTM, ANQGSEA. CDR3 length: 11 amino acids. CDR3 in amino acids: CSVGNNYGYIF. The DNA of the CDR3 is TGCAGCGTTGGAAACAACTATGGCTACATCTTC.

This clonotype was seen repeatedly, ten times or more. CDR3 nucleotides: TGCGCCAGCAGCTTGGTACAGCCAACTAATGAAAAACTGTTTTTT. Translated: CASSLVQPTNEKLFF. The V gene is TRBV5-1, the J gene TRBJ1-4; no clear D. The CDR3 consists of 15 residues. CDR1 SGHRS and CDR2 YFSETQ come from the germline V gene. The ends were cut back, 0 bases at V and 0 bases at J, with 6 bases in the middle.

The chain is built from TRBV18 and TRBJ1-2; D is possibly TRBD1 (6 bases). The V gene lost 5 bases and the J gene lost 8 bases, with 24 bases spanning the gap. The CDR3 runs 16 residues. The germline gives CDR1 KGHSH, CDR2 LQKENI. DNA of the CDR3: TGTGCCAGCTCAACCACGAATACAGCTACAGGGCGAGGCTACACCTTC. Protein: CASSTTNTATGRGYTF.

This chain links TRBV18 with TRBJ2-6; D is undetermined. Germline V gene lookup returns CDR1 KGHSH and CDR2 LQKENI. Trimming removed 4 bases at V and 0 bases at J, with 7 bases between. This CDR3 spans 15 amino acids. CDR3 amino acids: CASSQGVSGANVLTF. DNA of the CDR3: TGTGCCAGCTCACAAGGAGTCTCTGGGGCCAACGTCCTGACTTTC.

The V gene is TRBV10-3, the J gene TRBJ2-5; D uncertain. The V gene's germline CDR1 is ENHRY and CDR2 SYGVKD. Trimming took off 4 bases at V and 1 base at J, with 7 bases between the two ends. The CDR3 runs 13 residues. CDR3 amino acids: CAISGSVQETQYF. CDR3 DNA sequence: TGTGCCATCAGTGGATCGGTCCAAGAGACCCAGTACTTC.

The chain joins TRBV20-1 to TRBJ2-7; no clear D gene. Looked up from germline, CDR1 is DFQATT and CDR2 is SNEGSKA (reference sequence). V lost 3 bases, J lost 2 bases, and 5 bases lay in between. The CDR3 has 11 residues. The CDR3 spells CSASVAYEQYF. CDR3 DNA: TGCAGTGCTAGTGTAGCCTACGAGCAGTACTTC.

The rearrangement links TRBV7-8 to TRBJ2-1, with D tentatively TRBD1 (5 bases). Germline assignment: CDR1 SGHVS and CDR2 FQNEAQ. This CDR3 spans 13 amino acids. V shed 5 bases and J shed 4 bases, with 9 bases lying between them. CDR3 protein: CASSLDIYNEQFF. CDR3 DNA: TGTGCCAGCAGCCTGGACATTTACAATGAGCAGTTCTTC.

This chain connects TRBV7-6 to TRBJ2-5; maybe TRBD2 (7 bases). The CDR3 has 18 amino acids. Trimming stripped 2 bases from V and 4 bases from J, with 23 bases between. Germline-derived CDR1 and CDR2 are SGHVS and FNYEAQ. CDR3: CASSLIPSPVGGAETQYF. CDR3 bases: TGTGCCAGCAGCTTAATCCCTAGCCCCGTTGGGGGGGCAGAGACCCAGTACTTC.

This clonotype was counted at least ten times. The V gene is TRBV5-1, the J gene TRBJ2-3; D is unclear. V was trimmed by 4 bases and J by 6 bases, leaving 15 bases between them. The CDR3 is made up of 14 amino acids. The germline V gene has CDR1 SGHRS and CDR2 YFSETQ. The CDR3 is CASSPLSLLDTQYF. The CDR3 bases are TGCGCCAGCAGCCCACTCAGCCTACTCGATACGCAGTATTTT. Based on the CDR3 plus reference TRBV5-1 and TRBJ2-3, the full variable domain is KAGVTQTPRYLIKTRGQQVTLSCSPISGHRSVSWYQQTPGQGLQFLFEYFSETQRNKGNFPGRFSGRQFSNSRSEMNVSTLELGDSALYLCASSPLSLLDTQYFGPGTRLTVL.

The chain employs TRBV29-1 and TRBJ2-1, with D unresolved. Germline V gene lookup returns CDR1 SQVTM and CDR2 ANQGSEA. Trimming cost V 4 bases and J 7 bases, with 11 bases left between them. This CDR3 spans 12 amino acids. Here the CDR3 DNA reads TGCAGCGTTGGGACCCCAATTAATGAGCAGTTCTTC. Protein sequence: CSVGTPINEQFF.

The chain links TRBV6-6 to TRBJ2-1, with a tentative D call TRBD2 (6 bases). Judging by the DNA end, TRBJ2-7 fits better; the J call may be wrong. CDR1 and CDR2 (germline): MNHNY, SVGAGI (reference sequence). The CDR3 spans 13 residues. The CDR3 DNA reads as TGTGCCAGCCGGGGACTTTTATACAATGAGCAGTACTTC. Protein: CASRGLLYNEQYF.

This clonotype was found a few times. The chain carries TRBV5-1 and TRBJ2-1; 11 nucleotides agree with TRBD1. V trimming: 3 bases; J trimming: 15 bases; junction bases outside the gene matches: 8. The germline V gene encodes CDR1 SGHRS and CDR2 YFSETQ. This CDR3 comprises 13 residues. The CDR3 nucleotides read TGCGCCAGCAGCTCCGAGGGACAGGGGGTGGCGTTCTTC. Amino acid sequence: CASSSEGQGVAFF.

On this clonotype itself: A much larger clone is a single base away; this may be a read error. The chain carries TRBV12-3 or TRBV12-4 and TRBJ2-3; 9 bases line up with TRBD2. V lost 6 bases to trimming and J lost 4 bases; unmatched junction nucleotides: 11. This CDR3 is 16 amino acids long. CDR3 bases: TGTGCCAGCAGCCCCGGGACTAGCATAAGCGCAGATACGCAGTATTTT. This encodes CASSPGTSISADTQYF.

V usage is TRBV24-1 and J usage is TRBJ2-5; TRBD2 matches at 11 bases. The end of the DNA aligns better with TRBJ2-4, so the J call may be wrong. The germline V gene has CDR1 KGHDR and CDR2 SFDVKD. The CDR3 extends over 17 amino acids. This chain's CDR3 is CATSDFETSGNWDIQYF. The CDR3 DNA sequence: TGTGCCACCAGTGATTTTGAGACTAGCGGGAATTGGGACATTCAGTACTTC.

This clonotype has more than one count but fewer than ten. The CDR3 nucleotides read TGCGCCAGCAGCCAAAGAGGACTAGCGGGAGGGTCGTACACAAATGAGCAGTTCTTC. Its protein is CASSQRGLAGGSYTNEQFF. J is TRBJ2-1 and V is TRBV4-3; 15 nucleotides align to TRBD2. The V segment lost 2 bases and the J segment 7 bases; nucleotides outside the gene matches: 12. CDR1 LGHNA and CDR2 YSLEER come from the germline V gene. CDR3 length equals 19 residues.

This clonotype appeared once. The chain joins TRBV6-5 to TRBJ2-7, with D perhaps matching TRBD1 (7 bases). The CDR3 has 11 residues. Germline-derived CDR1 and CDR2 are MNHEY and SVGAGI. The germline V and J ends were trimmed by 5 bases and 12 bases, with 14 bases remaining between them. The CDR3 DNA reads as TGTGCCAGCAGTGAAGACAGGGACTTGTACTTC. Protein sequence: CASSEDRDLYF.

This clonotype has a count of ten or more. The chain combines TRBV7-9 with TRBJ2-7; 7 positions match TRBD2. CDR1 and CDR2 (germline): SEHNR, FQNEAQ (reference sequence). CDR3 length: 14 residues. The ends lost 5 bases at V and 1 base at J; junction bases unmatched: 5. The CDR3 here is CASSLIAGSYEQYF. CDR3 nucleotides: TGTGCCAGCAGCCTCATAGCGGGTTCCTACGAGCAGTACTTC.

This chain joins TRBV4-3 and TRBJ2-6; perhaps D is TRBD1 or TRBD2 (5 bases each). CDR3 length: 19 amino acids. Germline lookup yields CDR1 LGHNA and CDR2 YSLEER. The V gene lost 5 bases and the J gene lost 3 bases, with 23 bases spanning the gap. The CDR3 DNA reads as TGCGCCAGCAGCGGGGGATTAGGGGTTCCCAACGTTGGGGCCAACGTCCTGACTTTC. Amino acid sequence: CASSGGLGVPNVGANVLTF.

This clonotype was observed many times. The rearrangement links TRBV9 to TRBJ2-3; no definite D call. V was cut by 3 bases and J by 0 bases, with 14 bases left in between. This CDR3 spans 16 amino acids. CDR1 and CDR2 from the germline V gene are SGDLS and YYNGEE. The CDR3 here is CASSALRIYSTDTQYF. CDR3 in DNA: TGTGCCAGCAGCGCCCTCCGGATTTATAGCACAGATACGCAGTATTTT.

This clonotype has a handful of counts. This chain connects TRBV20-1 to TRBJ2-2; D tentatively fits TRBD1 or TRBD2 (6 bases each). The CDR3 totals 16 residues. Germline-derived CDR1 and CDR2 are DFQATT and SNEGSKA (reference sequence). V lost 0 bases and J 3 bases, leaving 14 bases between the germline ends. The CDR3 nucleotides are TGCAGTGCTAGAGATCTGGGGGGCCGGGACACCGGGGAGCTGTTTTTT. It specifies CSARDLGGRDTGELFF.